In its sample, the clone carrying this T cell receptor (beta chain) was seen once. Antigen unknown. Distinct nucleotide sequences in the sample also encode this CDR3. These data come from a study of shared clonotypes between healthy human individuals. Study-level findings and limits: Exclusively blood specimens were collected; tissue repertoires likely differ. Estimated richness was generally greater in naive than memory subsets.

Germline V CDR1 and CDR2: LNHDA, SQIVND (reference sequence). Trimming cost V 3 bases and J 5 bases, with 8 bases left between them. The length of the CDR3 is 13 residues. When replicate PCRs were run on sorted subsets, they used 150 to 250 ng DNA, approximately 27,000 T cell genomes. In the original analysis: Filtering differed for immunoSEQ, which gave only junction sequences without quality scores. Sequencing was performed with immunoSEQ multiplex PCR; in TCRdb, only in-frame clones are kept and a portion is missing. The V and J calls and clone size were taken over from that table, and D and trimming were inferred from the DNA. The table shows over 850,000 clones, with around 78% occurring only once.

The clonotype comes from a man younger than 35 in good health. Some clones in this sample may be carry-over from other donors' samples. The sample taken for sequencing was memory CD4+ T cells from PBMCs. Indicated subset: CD45RA-negative fraction. The chain carries TRBV19 and TRBJ1-5; the D is unclear. In nucleotides, the CDR3 is TGTGCCAGTAGTATCCGCGGGGATCAGCCCCAGCATTTT. It is translated as CASSIRGDQPQHF. Combining the CDR3 with reference TRBV19 and TRBJ1-5 gives the whole variable domain DGGITQSPKYLFRKEGQNVTLSCEQNLNHDAMYWYRQDPGQGLRLIYYSQIVNDFQKGDIAEGYSVSREKKESFPLTVTSAQKNPTAFYLCASSIRGDQPQHFGDGTRLSIL.